Below are 4 T cell receptor beta chains sequenced from a single sample in a study of T-cell reconstitution after alpha-beta-depleted transplantation in children. Preparing the TCRbeta library involved the use of unique molecular identifiers. TCRdb recomputed calls from the PCR reads with MiXCR, one row per CDR3 protein. The table shows more than 75,000 distinct CDR3 sequences, with around a quarter occurring only once. Here the sequenced sample was PBMCs, taken before TCRalphabeta/CD19-depleted stem cell transplant. The receptors come from a boy between 2 and 15 years old with acute lymphoblastic leukemia, due to receive a stem cell transplant.

The V gene is TRBV28, the J gene TRBJ2-1; 10 bases match TRBD2. This CDR3 has 16 amino acids. The V gene end was trimmed by 5 bases and the J gene end by 2 bases; junction bases not matched to a gene: 6. The germline CDR1 and CDR2 sequences are MDHEN and SYDVKM. The CDR3 bases are TGTGCCAGCAGTCTCCCTAGCGGGAGAGCCTACAATGAGCAGTTCTTC. Its translation: CASSLPSGRAYNEQFF.

This clonotype has a count of ten or more. The rearrangement joins TRBV5-1 to TRBJ1-1, with D possibly TRBD1 on 6 matching bases. The CDR3 consists of 15 residues. Trimming took off 0 bases at V and 4 bases at J, with 13 bases between the two ends. CDR1 is SGHRS, CDR2 YFSETQ, per germline. CDR3 protein: CASSLATGAGTEAFF. Written as DNA, the CDR3 is TGCGCCAGCAGCTTGGCCACGGGGGCTGGCACTGAAGCTTTCTTT.

This clonotype was counted between two and nine times. No conserved phenylalanine or tryptophan ends this CDR3, so it is likely a read error. J is TRBJ2-5 and V is TRBV3-1; D not certain. Trimming pared 2 bases from V and 4 bases from J, leaving 8 bases between. The germline CDR1 and CDR2 sequences are LGHDT and YNNKEL (reference sequence). The CDR3 extends over 13 amino acids. The CDR3 spells CASSQSPRETQYL. The CDR3 DNA is TGTGCCAGCAGCCAATCCCCCCGAGAGACCCAGTACTTA.

This clonotype appeared many times. This chain connects TRBV4-3 to TRBJ1-6, with D unresolved. Deletions cut 1 base from V and 7 bases from J, with 11 bases between. From germline, CDR1 is LGHNA and CDR2 YSLEER. CDR3 length: 15 residues. The DNA of the CDR3 is TGCGCCAGCAGCCAAGCGACCTTAGGGAATTCACCCCTCCACTTT. Protein product: CASSQATLGNSPLHF.